This T cell receptor beta chain was profiled in a study of T cells in Graves' hyperthyroidism and ophthalmopathy. There are 15 residues in the CDR3. Trimming removed 5 bases from V and 0 bases from J; junction bases left unmatched: 6. The V gene's germline CDR1 is SGHTA and CDR2 FQGNSA. From RNA transcripts, TCR beta CDR3 regions were amplified. The TCR CDR3 first-round RT-PCR relied on the HTBI primer set. TCRdb re-called the multiplex PCR reads through MiXCR, storing one row per CDR3 protein. The sample includes a few hundred thousand distinct CDR3 sequences, more than 13% seen only once; the top ten take approximately 30%.

Input material: blood. The sequence was collected from a woman in her 30s with Graves' hyperthyroidism. The gene calls are TRBV7-2 and TRBJ2-7, with 8 positions matching TRBD1. CDR3 DNA: TGTGCCAGCAGCACGGGACAGGCCCTCTCCTACGAGCAGTACTTC. Amino acid sequence: CASSTGQALSYEQYF.